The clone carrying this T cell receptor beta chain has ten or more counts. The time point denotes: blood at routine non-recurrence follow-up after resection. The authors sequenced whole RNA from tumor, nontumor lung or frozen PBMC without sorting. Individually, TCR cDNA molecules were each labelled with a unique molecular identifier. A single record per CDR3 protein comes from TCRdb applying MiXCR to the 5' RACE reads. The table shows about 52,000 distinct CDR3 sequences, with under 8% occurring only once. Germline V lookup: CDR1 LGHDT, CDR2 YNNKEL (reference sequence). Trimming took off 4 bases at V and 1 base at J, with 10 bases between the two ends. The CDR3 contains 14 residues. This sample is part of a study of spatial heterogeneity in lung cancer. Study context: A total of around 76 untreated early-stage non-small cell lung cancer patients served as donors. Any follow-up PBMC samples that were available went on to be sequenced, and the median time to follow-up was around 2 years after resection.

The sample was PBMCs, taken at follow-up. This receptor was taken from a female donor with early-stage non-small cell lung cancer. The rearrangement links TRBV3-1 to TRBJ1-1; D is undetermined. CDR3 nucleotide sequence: TGTGCCAGCAGCCGGAACCAACAGAACACTGAAGCTTTCTTT. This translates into CASSRNQQNTEAFF.